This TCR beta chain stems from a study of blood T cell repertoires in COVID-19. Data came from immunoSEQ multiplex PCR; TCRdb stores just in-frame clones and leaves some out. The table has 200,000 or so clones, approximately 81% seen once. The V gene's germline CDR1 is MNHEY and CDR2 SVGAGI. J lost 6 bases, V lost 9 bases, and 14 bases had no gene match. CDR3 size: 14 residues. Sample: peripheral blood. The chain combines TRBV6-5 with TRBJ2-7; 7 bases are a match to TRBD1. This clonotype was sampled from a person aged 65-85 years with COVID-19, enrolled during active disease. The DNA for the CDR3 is TGTGCCAGTCTTTTACGGGACAGTCTCCCCGAGCAGTACTTC. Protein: CASLLRDSLPEQYF.